This T cell receptor (beta chain) was sequenced in a study of T cell repertoires in aging, cancer and after chemotherapy. The study, taken as a whole, reports: No conclusions about immunological memory after chemotherapy can be drawn from the repertoire data. Median generation probability rose over the chemotherapy interval in each cancer cohort, suggesting rebound thymic output.

Points on this clonotype: Its antigen is not known. A much larger clone is a single base away; this may be a read error.

Multiplex touch-down PCR with TRB-A/B primers amplified rearranged V-D-J TRB sequences. MiXCR was run by TCRdb on the multiplex PCR reads, yielding one entry per CDR3 protein. The repertoire includes some 2,000 distinct CDR3 sequences, 15% to 25% of them detected once, and about a quarter sits in the top ten. This CDR3 comprises 15 residues. From germline, CDR1 is SGHTA and CDR2 FQGNSA. Peripheral blood genomic DNA, not sorted cells or RNA, was the template. The V gene is TRBV7-2, the J gene TRBJ2-2; tentatively, D is TRBD2 (5 bases). This sequence originates from a human donor with a solid tumor. Source material: blood. CDR3 region: CASSLGLTNTRELFF. The DNA for the CDR3 is TGTGCCAGCAGCTTAGGACTAACGAACACCAGGGAGCTGTTTTTT.